Following are 26 T cell receptor beta chains from one sample sequenced in a study of cytomegalovirus exposure and HLA in healthy donors. Primers: 60 Vbeta forward and 13 Jbeta reverse. Data came from immunoSEQ multiplex PCR; TCRdb stores just in-frame clones and leaves some out. Of over 150,000 clones listed, approximately 81% are singletons. Sequencing was done on a sample of PBMCs. Receptors originate from a man younger than 45 in good health and CMV-seropositive.

This clone was seen once. The CDR3, as DNA: TGCGCCAGCAGCAAGGGGACAGAATCCATGAACTATGGCTACACCTTC. This encodes CASSKGTESMNYGYTF. The chain joins TRBV5-1 to TRBJ1-2; 7 positions match TRBD1. Germline lookup yields CDR1 SGHRS and CDR2 YFSETQ. The CDR3 covers 16 residues. With 4 bases clipped from V and 2 bases from J, the junction kept 11 bases outside the gene matches.

Worth noting for this clone: Other DNA sequences of this sample code for an identical CDR3. The chain uses TRBV7-3 and TRBJ2-1, with D possibly TRBD2 on 5 matching bases. This CDR3 spans 16 amino acids. The V gene's germline CDR1 is SGHTA and CDR2 FQGTGA. V gave up 1 base and J gave up 0 bases, with 10 bases separating them. The CDR3 region is CASSLNGELSYNEQFF. Here the CDR3 DNA reads TGTGCCAGCAGCTTAAACGGGGAGCTCTCCTACAATGAGCAGTTCTTC. The entire variable domain, with the rest obtained from reference TRBV7-3 and TRBJ2-1, is as follows: GAGVSQTPSNKVTEKGKYVELRCDPISGHTALYWYRQSLGQGPEFLIYFQGTGAADDSGLPNDRFFAVRPEGSVSTLKIQRTERGDSAVYLCASSLNGELSYNEQFFGPGTRLTVL.

The chain employs TRBV5-6 and TRBJ1-2; the D gene is possibly TRBD1 (6 bases). The length of the CDR3 is 14 residues. Germline CDR1 is SGHDT and CDR2 is YYEEEE. Trimming pared 3 bases from V and 0 bases from J, leaving 9 bases between. The CDR3 protein is CASSSGGPNYGYTF. As DNA, the CDR3 is TGTGCCAGCAGCTCGGGGGGGCCTAACTATGGCTACACCTTC. The full variable domain, rest sourced from reference TRBV5-6 and TRBJ1-2, is DAGVTQSPTHLIKTRGQQVTLRCSPKSGHDTVSWYQQALGQGPQFIFQYYEEEERQRGNFPDRFSGHQFPNYSSELNVNALLLGDSALYLCASSSGGPNYGYTFGSGTRLTVV.

The gene calls are TRBV5-6 and TRBJ2-2; 14 bases align to TRBD2. Germline values: CDR1 SGHDT, CDR2 YYEEEE. The trim removed 4 bases at V and 9 bases at J, leaving 5 bases unmatched. CDR3 length: 15 residues. The CDR3: CASSVTSGRARELFF. The CDR3 DNA follows: TGTGCCAGCAGCGTGACTAGCGGGAGGGCCCGGGAGCTGTTTTTT.

Only a few counts were recorded for this clone. The rearrangement links TRBV5-5 to TRBJ1-2; D is perhaps TRBD1 (6 bases). Deletions cut 2 bases from V and 7 bases from J, with 12 bases between. Germline values: CDR1 SGHKS, CDR2 YYEKEE (reference sequence). The CDR3 is 13 amino acids. CDR3 nucleotides: TGTGCCAGCAGCTTTCAGGGGAGTGGTGGCTACACCTTC. Translating gives CASSFQGSGGYTF.

The chain recombines TRBV6-7 with TRBJ2-6, with D possibly matching TRBD2 (5 bases). TRBV6-7 is placed among ORFs of uncertain function. Trimming left V 4 bases short and J 2 bases short, with 15 bases between. The CDR3 length is 17 residues. The CDR3 nucleotides are TGTGCCAGCAGTTCAAGTCTCGGGGAGACTGGGGCCAACGTCCTGACTTTC. Translating it yields CASSSSLGETGANVLTF.

The gene calls are TRBV6-4 and TRBJ2-2; 12 nucleotides match TRBD2. The germline gives CDR1 MRHNA, CDR2 SNTAGT. V lost 4 bases, J lost 6 bases, and 9 bases stayed unmatched. This CDR3 is 17 amino acids long. The CDR3 coding sequence is TGTGCCAGCAGTGGCACGTCGACTAGCGGGAGAGCCGGGGAGCTGTTTTTT. Translation gives CASSGTSTSGRAGELFF.

The chain links TRBV2 to TRBJ2-2; D possibly corresponds to TRBD2 (5 bases). Trimming took off 7 bases at V and 7 bases at J, with 7 bases between the two ends. This CDR3 region has 11 residues. CDR1 and CDR2 (germline): SNHLY, FYNNEI. CDR3 nucleotide sequence: TGTGCCAGCAATCGGGGCGGGGAGCTGTTTTTT. Translation: CASNRGGELFF.

This clone was found once. V is TRBV7-2 and J is TRBJ2-1, with 11 bases lining up with TRBD2. Losses at the gene ends were 5 bases for V and 8 bases for J; bases not matched to a gene: 5. Per the germline V gene, CDR1 is SGHTA and CDR2 is FQGNSA. This CDR3 contains 14 residues. This CDR3 is CASSKLAGEYEQFF. CDR3 in DNA: TGTGCCAGCAGCAAACTAGCGGGAGAGTATGAGCAGTTCTTC.

The chain couples TRBV4-2 to TRBJ2-1; 7 positions match TRBD2. Germline CDR1 LGHNA, CDR2 YNFKEQ. The CDR3 totals 15 residues. The V gene end was trimmed by 3 bases and the J gene end by 5 bases; junction bases not matched to a gene: 7. CDR3 amino acids: CASSHGREKDNEQFF. The CDR3 DNA follows: TGTGCCAGCAGCCATGGGAGGGAAAAGGACAATGAGCAGTTCTTC.

The CDR3, as DNA: TGTGCCAGCAGCGCGGGCCGGACTAGCGGGAACTACGAGCAGTACGTC. It is translated as CASSAGRTSGNYEQYV. This sequence joins TRBV7-8 and TRBJ2-7; 12 bases match TRBD2. The V gene end was trimmed by 5 bases and the J gene end by 3 bases; junction bases not matched to a gene: 8. The germline gives CDR1 SGHVS, CDR2 FQNEAQ. The CDR3 totals 16 residues.

The CDR3 spells CAWDQGSTDTQYF. The CDR3 DNA reads TGTGCCTGGGATCAGGGGAGCACAGATACGCAGTATTTT. The chain uses TRBV30 and TRBJ2-3; D is perhaps TRBD1 (6 bases). Germline V gene lookup returns CDR1 GTSNPN and CDR2 SVGIG (reference sequence). The CDR3 extends over 13 amino acids. V lost 5 bases, J lost 0 bases, and 9 bases lay in between.

The chain has TRBV7-2 and TRBJ1-6, with D possibly matching TRBD1 (5 bases). This CDR3 has 14 amino acids. The V gene lost 3 bases and the J gene lost 10 bases, with 13 bases spanning the gap. CDR1 and CDR2 (germline): SGHTA, FQGNSA. The CDR3 reads CASSFYQGYSPLHF. The CDR3 DNA is TGTGCCAGCAGCTTTTATCAGGGATACTCACCCCTCCACTTT.

The chain has TRBV27 and TRBJ2-2, with D possibly matching TRBD1 (5 bases). Germline V gene sequence: CDR1 MNHEY, CDR2 SMNVEV (reference sequence). The CDR3 runs to 15 residues. V lost 6 bases and J 3 bases, leaving 14 bases between the germline ends. The CDR3: CASSLTVRDTGELFF. The CDR3 nucleotides are TGTGCCAGCAGCTTAACCGTCAGGGACACCGGGGAGCTGTTTTTT.

The chain is built from TRBV18 and TRBJ2-3; 8 bases line up with TRBD2. There are 17 residues in the CDR3. The J segment lost 3 bases and the V segment lost 1 base, leaving 9 bases of the junction unmatched. Germline-derived CDR1 and CDR2 are KGHSH and LQKENI. The CDR3 region is CASSPRVLAGTTDTQYF. CDR3 DNA: TGTGCCAGCTCACCACGGGTTCTAGCGGGTACGACAGATACGCAGTATTTT.

This rearrangement joins TRBV28 to TRBJ1-5; D remains ambiguous. V shed 6 bases and J shed 7 bases, with 10 bases lying between them. This CDR3 region has 12 residues. The germline CDR1 and CDR2 sequences are MDHEN and SYDVKM. This CDR3 is CASSPNNQPQHF. The CDR3 DNA follows: TGTGCCAGCAGCCCAAACAACCAGCCCCAGCATTTT.

V usage is TRBV19 and J usage is TRBJ2-1; TRBD2 agrees at 11 bases. The junction had 3 bases not matched to a gene; V was cut back by 5 bases and J by 0 bases. CDR3 size: 16 residues. Germline lookup yields CDR1 LNHDA and CDR2 SQIVND (reference sequence). The CDR3 spells CASSATSGGSYNEQFF. The CDR3 bases are TGTGCCAGTAGTGCCACTAGCGGGGGCTCCTACAATGAGCAGTTCTTC. Full variable domain (outside the CDR3, taken from reference TRBV19 and TRBJ2-1): DGGITQSPKYLFRKEGQNVTLSCEQNLNHDAMYWYRQDPGQGLRLIYYSQIVNDFQKGDIAEGYSVSREKKESFPLTVTSAQKNPTAFYLCASSATSGGSYNEQFFGPGTRLTVL.

The chain uses TRBV6-1 and TRBJ1-2; the D gene is possibly TRBD1 (6 bases). Trimming shortened V by 1 base and J by 4 bases, and 10 bases separated the two germline ends. The CDR3 spans 14 residues. Germline values: CDR1 MNHNS, CDR2 SASEGT. The CDR3 loop is CASSEVGDTYGYTF. As DNA, the CDR3 is TGTGCCAGCAGTGAAGTGGGGGACACCTATGGCTACACCTTC.

To note about this clone: One junction end does not reproduce the germline sequence, and a read error may be involved. In the same sample, other DNA sequences code for this CDR3. The chain links TRBV5-4 to TRBJ2-5; TRBD1 matches 10 bases. Germline V gives CDR1 SGHNT, CDR2 YYREEE (reference sequence). The length of the CDR3 is 14 residues. Written as DNA, the CDR3 is TGCGCCAGCAGCGGACAGGGGGGTCGAGAGACCCAGTACTTC. Protein product: CASSGQGGRETQYF.

This chain joins TRBV6-1 and TRBJ1-5; no definite D call. This CDR3 contains 14 residues. Trimming removed 8 bases at V and 4 bases at J, with 15 bases between. Germline CDR1 is MNHNS and CDR2 is SASEGT. This CDR3 is CASYGPGTNQPQHF. CDR3 DNA sequence: TGTGCCAGCTATGGGCCAGGAACTAATCAGCCCCAGCATTTT.

With respect to this clone: A junction boundary mismatches the germline segment, possibly from a read error. The rearrangement uses TRBV7-9 and TRBJ2-7, with D possibly TRBD1 on 5 matching bases. Germline V gene lookup returns CDR1 SEHNR and CDR2 FQNEAQ (reference sequence). There are 12 residues in the CDR3. CDR3 coding DNA: TGTTCCAGCAGCTTAGCAAGGGGAGAGCAGTACTTC. Translating it yields CSSSLARGEQYF.

The genes are TRBV13 and TRBJ2-7; maybe TRBD2 (6 bases). CDR1 is PRHDT, CDR2 FYEKMQ, per germline (reference sequence). V was clipped by 5 bases and J by 7 bases, with 24 bases between them. The CDR3 extends over 16 amino acids. The CDR3 reads CASSTSSGTAEVEQYF. In DNA, the CDR3 is TGTGCCAGCAGCACGTCCTCCGGGACTGCGGAGGTGGAGCAGTACTTC.

This chain uses TRBV28 with TRBJ2-5; the match to TRBD1 covers 9 bases. The CDR3 length is 15 residues. The junction had 11 bases not matched to a gene; V was cut back by 7 bases and J by 5 bases. Germline loops: CDR1 MDHEN, CDR2 SYDVKM. CDR3 sequence reads: CASTGTHRGRETQYF. The CDR3 DNA follows: TGTGCCAGCACGGGGACCCACAGGGGGCGGGAGACCCAGTACTTC. Complete variable domain (other parts from reference TRBV28 and TRBJ2-5): DVKVTQSSRYLVKRTGEKVFLECVQDMDHENMFWYRQDPGLGLRLIYFSYDVKMKEKGDIPEGYSVSREKKERFSLILESASTNQTSMYLCASTGTHRGRETQYFGPGTRLLVL.

This rearrangement joins TRBV11-2 to TRBJ1-3, with TRBD1 matching over 8 bases. Losses at the gene ends were 4 bases for V and 2 bases for J; bases not matched to a gene: 7. Germline V gene lookup returns CDR1 SGHAT and CDR2 FQNNGV. The CDR3 has 16 amino acids. CDR3 coding DNA: TGTGCCAGCAGCTGGGGGTTGACAGGGGCTGGAAACACCATATATTTT. Encoded protein: CASSWGLTGAGNTIYF.

The chain is built from TRBV5-1 and TRBJ1-2; D may be TRBD1 (5 bases). CDR1 and CDR2 from the germline V gene are SGHRS and YFSETQ. The ends were cut back, 0 bases at V and 6 bases at J, with 9 bases in the middle. The CDR3 is 13 amino acids. The CDR3 here is CASSLGPGNGYTF. CDR3 coding DNA: TGCGCCAGCAGCTTGGGTCCAGGGAATGGCTACACCTTC.

The chain couples TRBV13 to TRBJ2-7; D possibly corresponds to TRBD2 (6 bases). This CDR3 has 12 amino acids. Trimming removed 5 bases from V and 6 bases from J, with 11 bases in between. CDR1 PRHDT and CDR2 FYEKMQ come from the germline V gene (reference sequence). The chain's CDR3 is CASSMRRGEQYV. The CDR3 DNA is TGTGCCAGCAGCATGAGGAGGGGCGAGCAGTACGTC.